This entry lists 31 T cell receptor beta chains sequenced from one sample in a study of blood T cell repertoires in COVID-19. Here immunoSEQ multiplex PCR was the method, and the copy in TCRdb shows in-frame clones only, minus some. The table lists approximately 200,000 clones, 82% of them singletons. The sequencing sample was made of PBMCs or T cells enriched from blood (not recorded which). The origin of the receptors is a man aged 35-49 years who had recovered from COVID-19.

The genes are TRBV7-8 and TRBJ1-5; D may be TRBD1 (5 bases). The V end lost 2 bases, the J end lost 0 bases, and 11 bases lay between the germline ends. CDR3 length: 16 amino acids. Germline values: CDR1 SGHVS, CDR2 FQNEAQ. CDR3 loop: CASSLRGRTSNQPQHF. In DNA, the CDR3 is TGTGCCAGCAGCTTAAGGGGCAGGACTAGCAATCAGCCCCAGCATTTT.

The chain combines TRBV19 with TRBJ1-5; 8 positions match TRBD1. V lost 11 bases to trimming and J lost 6 bases; unmatched junction nucleotides: 9. The V gene's germline CDR1 is LNHDA and CDR2 SQIVND (reference sequence). The CDR3 loop spans 13 amino acids. This CDR3 is CAGGQGGSQPQHF. The CDR3, as DNA: TGTGCCGGCGGACAGGGAGGGAGTCAGCCCCAGCATTTT.

This chain joins TRBV4-2 and TRBJ2-1, with 8 nucleotides matching TRBD2. V lost 4 bases to trimming and J lost 7 bases; unmatched junction nucleotides: 9. CDR3 length equals 15 residues. CDR1 and CDR2 from the germline V gene are LGHNA and YNFKEQ. DNA for the CDR3: TGTGCCAGCAGCCGACGGGGGGGAGGGGAGAATGAGCAGTTCTTC. It is translated as CASSRRGGGENEQFF.

This chain uses TRBV2 with TRBJ2-7, with D perhaps TRBD1 (6 bases). The CDR3 loop spans 13 amino acids. V gave up 2 bases and J gave up 3 bases, with 8 bases separating them. CDR1 is SNHLY and CDR2 is FYNNEI in the germline V gene. CDR3: CASSEWDNYEQYF. CDR3 bases: TGTGCCAGCAGTGAATGGGACAACTACGAGCAGTACTTC.

The chain combines TRBV18 with TRBJ1-1; 7 nucleotides match TRBD1. The CDR3 runs to 14 residues. The V gene's germline CDR1 is KGHSH and CDR2 LQKENI. J lost 5 bases, V lost 2 bases, and 5 bases had no gene match. The CDR3 DNA sequence: TGTGCCAGCTCACCAAATACAGGGGAAACTGAAGCTTTCTTT. It codes for CASSPNTGETEAFF.

This chain links TRBV2 with TRBJ1-2, with TRBD1 as a possible D gene (5 bases). Germline assignment: CDR1 SNHLY and CDR2 FYNNEI. This CDR3 region has 13 residues. Trimming removed 1 base at V and 7 bases at J, with 10 bases between. CDR3 sequence (DNA): TGTGCCAGCAGTGAAGAAGGGGCGTTTGGCTACACCTTC. Amino acids: CASSEEGAFGYTF.

The genes are TRBV12-3 or TRBV12-4 and TRBJ2-5; possible D gene TRBD2, 6 bases. Trimming took off 2 bases at V and 8 bases at J, with 9 bases between the two ends. The CDR3 covers 12 residues. This CDR3 reads CASSLLLATQYF. In DNA, the CDR3 is TGTGCCAGCAGTTTACTACTAGCTACCCAGTACTTC.

The chain uses TRBV5-4 and TRBJ2-5, with a weak D call TRBD2 (6 bases). CDR3 size: 17 residues. Deletions cut 6 bases from V and 1 base from J, with 22 bases between. Germline CDR1 SGHNT, CDR2 YYREEE (reference sequence). The CDR3 sequence: CASKDGGGPRAQETQYF. The CDR3 nucleotides read TGTGCCAGCAAGGACGGGGGAGGTCCCCGAGCCCAAGAGACCCAGTACTTC.

This chain joins TRBV5-4 and TRBJ2-3; no clear D. CDR1 SGHNT and CDR2 YYREEE come from the germline V gene (reference sequence). The CDR3 extends over 12 amino acids. The ends were cut back, 0 bases at V and 6 bases at J, with 5 bases in the middle. Here the CDR3 DNA reads TGTGCCAGCAGCTTGGTGCGGGATACGCAGTATTTT. This translates into CASSLVRDTQYF.

The gene calls are TRBV11-2 and TRBJ2-1, with D uncertain. CDR1 and CDR2 from the germline V gene are SGHAT and FQNNGV. V shed 5 bases and J shed 9 bases, with 20 bases lying between them. The CDR3 is 15 residues long. In DNA, the CDR3 is TGTGCCAGCAGCATTAACCGGGTCAAAGTGGGTGAGCAGTTCTTC. Translating it yields CASSINRVKVGEQFF.

V usage is TRBV5-1 and J usage is TRBJ1-1; TRBD1 agrees at 10 bases. The CDR3 runs to 14 residues. Germline-derived CDR1 and CDR2 are SGHRS and YFSETQ. Losses at the gene ends were 7 bases for V and 1 base for J; bases not matched to a gene: 4. The CDR3 sequence: CASDRGHGNTEAFF. The CDR3 DNA reads as TGCGCCAGCGACAGGGGGCATGGGAACACTGAAGCTTTCTTT.

CDR3 sequence reads: CATSDPSGSVYEQYV. In DNA form, the CDR3 reads TGTGCCACCAGTGACCCAAGTGGGAGCGTCTACGAGCAGTACGTC. This chain joins TRBV24-1 and TRBJ2-7; TRBD2 might be the D (5 bases). Germline V CDR1 and CDR2: KGHDR, SFDVKD. V lost 4 bases and J lost 3, with 15 bases in between. This CDR3 has 15 amino acids.

The V and J genes are TRBV5-6 and TRBJ2-5; TRBD2 aligns across 10 bases. The CDR3 totals 16 residues. Per germline, CDR1 SGHDT and CDR2 YYEEEE. V dropped 1 base and J dropped 5; count of bases not matched to a gene: 8. The CDR3 DNA reads as TGTGCCAGCAGCTTGAACAAGCGGGAGGGCCGGGAGACCCAGTACTTC. Encoded protein: CASSLNKREGRETQYF. Looking up the rest from reference TRBV5-6 and TRBJ2-5 gives the full variable domain: DAGVTQSPTHLIKTRGQQVTLRCSPKSGHDTVSWYQQALGQGPQFIFQYYEEEERQRGNFPDRFSGHQFPNYSSELNVNALLLGDSALYLCASSLNKREGRETQYFGPGTRLLVL.

The gene calls are TRBV6-2 or TRBV6-3 and TRBJ1-5; no clear D gene. CDR3 length equals 14 residues. Trimming removed 2 bases from V and 3 bases from J, with 8 bases in between. Germline CDR1 is MNHEY and CDR2 is SVGEGT. CDR3 protein: CASSYVKFNQPQHF. CDR3 coding DNA: TGTGCCAGCAGTTACGTCAAATTCAATCAGCCCCAGCATTTT.

This clone occurred once. This chain connects TRBV4-1 to TRBJ2-7, with D maybe TRBD2 (6 bases). CDR3 size: 16 residues. Per the germline V gene, CDR1 is MGHRA and CDR2 is YSYEKL. Trimming shortened V by 1 base and J by 1 base, and 14 bases separated the two germline ends. The CDR3, as DNA: TGCGCCAGCAGCCAAGTAGTTGGCGGGATATCCTACGAGCAGTACTTC. Translated: CASSQVVGGISYEQYF.

V and J are TRBV29-1 and TRBJ2-3; tentatively, D is TRBD2 (6 bases). The CDR3 sequence is 15 residues long. V shed 4 bases and J shed 1 base, with 15 bases lying between them. CDR1 and CDR2 (germline): SQVTM, ANQGSEA. This chain's CDR3 is CSVGQSGGGTDTQYF. The CDR3 DNA sequence: TGCAGCGTTGGGCAGTCCGGAGGGGGCACAGATACGCAGTATTTT.

This clone has only one observation. The chain employs TRBV19 and TRBJ1-4, with no clear D. Germline V gives CDR1 LNHDA, CDR2 SQIVND (reference sequence). V was clipped by 5 bases and J by 0 bases, with 7 bases between them. This CDR3 has 14 residues. The CDR3 region has the DNA TGTGCCAGTAGTTCGGGAGCAACTAATGAAAAACTGTTTTTT. This gives the protein CASSSGATNEKLFF.

This clone appeared a single time. The J gene is TRBJ1-1, the V gene TRBV7-2, with D tentatively TRBD1 (6 bases). The CDR3 is 14 residues long. Germline V gene sequence: CDR1 SGHTA, CDR2 FQGNSA. Between the trimmed V and J ends, which lost 2 bases and 5 bases, there was a span of 12 bases. CDR3 loop: CASSLYAQGTEAFF. The CDR3 DNA sequence: TGTGCCAGCAGCTTATACGCCCAGGGGACTGAAGCTTTCTTT.

The chain carries TRBV5-5 and TRBJ2-7, with D maybe TRBD2 (6 bases). Germline-derived CDR1 and CDR2 are SGHKS and YYEKEE (reference sequence). Trimming cost V 2 bases and J 1 base, with 10 bases left between them. The CDR3 is 14 amino acids. For the CDR3, the DNA is TGTGCCAGCAGCTTACCGGCGGGATCCTACGAGCAGTACTTC. As protein: CASSLPAGSYEQYF.

V is TRBV28 and J is TRBJ1-1, with a tentative D call TRBD1 (6 bases). V was clipped by 5 bases and J by 2 bases, with 12 bases between them. The CDR3 loop spans 14 amino acids. CDR1 MDHEN and CDR2 SYDVKM come from the germline V gene. DNA of the CDR3: TGTGCCAGCAGTCCCGGACAGTCAAACACTGAAGCTTTCTTT. Its protein product is CASSPGQSNTEAFF. The full variable domain, rest sourced from reference TRBV28 and TRBJ1-1, is DVKVTQSSRYLVKRTGEKVFLECVQDMDHENMFWYRQDPGLGLRLIYFSYDVKMKEKGDIPEGYSVSREKKERFSLILESASTNQTSMYLCASSPGQSNTEAFFGQGTRLTVV.

The chain uses TRBV7-3 and TRBJ2-3, with TRBD1 matching over 8 bases. V lost 2 bases, J lost 3 bases, and 1 base stayed unmatched. The CDR3 totals 14 residues. Germline assignment: CDR1 SGHTA and CDR2 FQGTGA. This CDR3 reads CASSLQGATDTQYF. CDR3 sequence (DNA): TGTGCCAGCAGCTTACAGGGGGCAACAGATACGCAGTATTTT.

Here the CDR3 DNA reads TGTGCCAGCGTCCCTTCAGGGGGCTTGGGGAACACTGAAGCTTTCTTT. The encoded protein is CASVPSGGLGNTEAFF. The chain carries TRBV19 and TRBJ1-1; 8 nucleotides align to TRBD1. CDR1 LNHDA and CDR2 SQIVND come from the germline V gene (reference sequence). There are 16 residues in the CDR3. Trimming removed 9 bases from V and 1 base from J; junction bases left unmatched: 13.

This chain uses TRBV11-3 with TRBJ2-3; 11 nucleotides align to TRBD1. This CDR3 region has 16 residues. V shed 5 bases and J 3 bases; nucleotides not matched to a gene: 7. Germline values: CDR1 SGHNT, CDR2 YENEEA. The CDR3 here is CASSLSGTGGTDTQYF. In nucleotides, the CDR3 is TGTGCCAGCAGCCTTTCCGGGACAGGGGGAACAGATACGCAGTATTTT.

The CDR3 DNA follows: TGCGCCAGCAGCCAGGCCGGGACAGGGGTCGGGGAGCTGTTTTTT. Translation: CASSQAGTGVGELFF. The chain uses TRBV4-3 and TRBJ2-2; the match to TRBD1 covers 10 bases. The germline V gene encodes CDR1 LGHNA and CDR2 YSLEER. Germline trimming cut 3 bases from V and 7 bases from J; bases unmatched to any gene: 5. CDR3 length: 15 residues.

The genes are TRBV2 and TRBJ1-4, with D tentatively TRBD1 (6 bases). The CDR3 runs to 15 residues. The V end was cut by 3 bases, the J end by 2 bases, with 10 bases between. Germline CDR1 SNHLY, CDR2 FYNNEI. DNA for the CDR3: TGTGCCAGCAGTGATAGGGGGTTCACTAATGAAAAACTGTTTTTT. Translating it yields CASSDRGFTNEKLFF.

This clone was recorded only once. This chain connects TRBV30 to TRBJ2-7; weak D call: TRBD2 (5 bases). CDR1 and CDR2 (germline): GTSNPN, SVGIG (reference sequence). Trimming took off 0 bases at V and 4 bases at J, with 7 bases between the two ends. This CDR3 contains 12 residues. The DNA of the CDR3 is TGTGCCTGGAGTGTATCGGGGTACGAGCAGTACGTC. Translated: CAWSVSGYEQYV.

The chain couples TRBV5-1 to TRBJ2-2; a possible D gene is TRBD2 (6 bases). CDR1 and CDR2 (germline): SGHRS, YFSETQ. The germline V and J ends were trimmed by 2 bases and 7 bases, with 12 bases remaining between them. The CDR3 runs 14 residues. For the CDR3, the DNA is TGCGCCAGCAGCTTTGACCCCGGGGGCGGGGAGCTGTTTTTT. This gives the protein CASSFDPGGGELFF.

The rearrangement uses TRBV29-1 and TRBJ1-1; unclear D gene. Trimming pared 1 base from V and 8 bases from J, leaving 8 bases between. The V gene's germline CDR1 is SQVTM and CDR2 ANQGSEA. The length of the CDR3 is 11 residues. CDR3 region: CSVEGGGEAFF. The CDR3 nucleotides read TGCAGCGTTGAAGGCGGAGGAGAAGCTTTCTTT. The entire variable domain, with the rest obtained from reference TRBV29-1 and TRBJ1-1, is as follows: SAVISQKPSRDICQRGTSLTIQCQVDSQVTMMFWYRQQPGQSLTLIATANQGSEATYESGFVIDKFPISRPNLTFSTLTVSNMSPEDSSIYLCSVEGGGEAFFGQGTRLTVV.

Comments on this clone: Other DNA variants within this sample encode the same CDR3. Here the CDR3 reads CASSLGLAGYNEQFF. Written as DNA, the CDR3 is TGCGCCAGCAGCCTGGGACTAGCGGGATACAATGAGCAGTTCTTC. The chain is built from TRBV5-1 and TRBJ2-1; TRBD2 aligns across 13 bases. Germline lookup yields CDR1 SGHRS and CDR2 YFSETQ. This CDR3 region has 15 residues. Losses at the gene ends were 4 bases for V and 4 bases for J; bases not matched to a gene: 2. Full variable domain (rest looked up from reference TRBV5-1 and TRBJ2-1): KAGVTQTPRYLIKTRGQQVTLSCSPISGHRSVSWYQQTPGQGLQFLFEYFSETQRNKGNFPGRFSGRQFSNSRSEMNVSTLELGDSALYLCASSLGLAGYNEQFFGPGTRLTVL.

This chain links TRBV7-9 with TRBJ2-7; 10 bases align to TRBD1. The CDR3 loop spans 15 amino acids. Germline CDR1 reads SEHNR; CDR2 reads FQNEAQ (reference sequence). J was trimmed by 5 bases and V by 1 base; bases with no gene match: 5. In DNA form, the CDR3 reads TGTGCCAGCAGCTTAGTGGGACAGGGGCAGAACGAGCAGTACTTC. Translation: CASSLVGQGQNEQYF.

This clone was seen a handful of times. The chain employs TRBV5-1 and TRBJ2-2; 9 positions match TRBD1. CDR1 is SGHRS, CDR2 YFSETQ, per germline. CDR3 length equals 16 residues. Trimming at V came to 1 base and at J to 5 bases, leaving 6 bases not matched to a gene. Here the CDR3 DNA reads TGCGCCAGCAGCTTGTTCGGGACAGGGAAGACCGGGGAGCTGTTTTTT. This encodes CASSLFGTGKTGELFF.